This T cell receptor beta chain was captured in a study of identical twins. A universal primer site was created by template switching, with the cDNA bearing unique molecular identifiers. TCRdb used MiXCR to reprocess the 5' RACE reads, holding one entry per CDR3 protein. The data contain about 240,000 distinct CDR3 sequences, roughly 10% of them singletons. Study-wide results and caveats: Compared with unrelated sharing, twin-shared out-of-frame alpha sequences had more low-probability sequences.

With 2 bases clipped from V and 5 bases from J, the junction kept 11 bases outside the gene matches. CDR3 length: 17 residues. Per the germline V gene, CDR1 is MNHEY and CDR2 is SVGEGT. This clonotype was counted a single time. Its target is not known. This rearrangement joins TRBV6-2 or TRBV6-3 to TRBJ2-5, with TRBD2 identical over 10 bases. The specimen sequenced was memory T cells sorted from blood. The TCR originated in a man aged 50-59 years in good health. CDR3 bases: TGTGCCAGCAGTTACCGGGGAGCGGGAGGGCCGGTGGAGACCCAGTACTTC. Translation: CASSYRGAGGPVETQYF.